This T cell receptor beta chain was profiled in a study of T cell responses to AZD1222 COVID-19 vaccine. Repertoires were generated with immunoSEQ multiplex PCR, while TCRdb's copy carries only in-frame clones and drops some. The sample includes 160,000 or so clones, just over 90% of them seen just once. The germline gives CDR1 SGHRS, CDR2 YFSETQ. The CDR3 sequence is 12 residues long. V was shortened by 4 bases and J by 8 bases, with 12 bases between the two germline ends. The rearrangement joins TRBV5-1 to TRBJ1-2; the D gene is possibly TRBD1 (6 bases). The receptor comes from an adult in good health. The sample was peripheral blood, taken on day 0 of MenACWY control vaccination. The CDR3 spells CASSLGDRGYTF. In DNA, the CDR3 is TGCGCCAGCAGCCTGGGAGACAGGGGCTACACCTTC.